This T cell receptor beta chain was recorded in a study of beta chain features in type 1 diabetes. General study points: A definitive answer on HLA type influencing TCRB rearrangement was not reached here. A pattern of fewer insertions and more deletions at VDJ junctions was seen in type 1 diabetes patients. The study found moderately but significantly shorter TCRB CDR3s in all four CD4+ subsets of Type 1 diabetes patients.

Every bit of the isolated RNA underwent reverse transcription, so sequencing read expressed TCRB transcripts. Profiled with immunoSEQ multiplex PCR; TCRdb holds only in-frame clones, not every one. The sample shows over 150,000 clones, approximately 8.1% of them seen only once. It was via CD45RO/CCR7/CD25/CD127/CD95/CD27 that CD4+ naive, central memory, regulatory and stem cell-like memory cells were sorted. This clone has more than one count but fewer than ten. Its specificity is not known. Trimming took off 0 bases at V and 4 bases at J, with 13 bases between the two ends. The CDR3 totals 15 residues. Per the germline V gene, CDR1 is SGHRS and CDR2 is YFSETQ.

V is TRBV5-1 and J is TRBJ2-5, with D unclear. The source of this sequence is a man aged 18 to 30 in good health. Input material: central memory CD4+ T cells from blood. CDR3 amino acids: CASSLGLRAGETQYF. CDR3 nucleotides: TGCGCCAGCAGCTTGGGGCTTCGCGCAGGAGAGACCCAGTACTTC.